The entry that follows covers one T cell receptor (beta chain) sequence. Its antigen is unknown. Base quality data are lacking; no much larger clone is found one base away. The time point label corresponds to: about 28 days (+/-7) after the second vaccine dose. AZD1222 recipients with second doses at about 4 weeks or about 12 weeks were pooled, because spike-specific TCR depth and breadth did not differ between schedules. Vaccinee samples came from UK trials COV001 and COV002, including a single-blind randomized controlled phase 2/3 trial of AZD1222 (ChAdOx1 nCoV-19) in healthy adults. For TCRbeta chain sequencing, PBMC samples were collected from trial participants at day 0 and at day 28 after the second dose. This sample is drawn from a study of T cell responses to AZD1222 COVID-19 vaccine (dated by TCRdb to the early 2020s). Broadly, across the study: TCR sequencing covered 233 trial participants: about 210 given two doses of AZD1222 and 26 given two doses of MenACWY control vaccine. Trial participants were enrolled into age subgroups of 18-55, 56-69 and 70-plus years, which contained around 140, 26 and 57 TCR-sequenced participants, respectively. Here is what the overall study found, with its caveats: Epitopes outside the regions mutated in the B.1.351 and B.1.1.7 variants were reportedly recognized by nearly half of the unique spike-specific TCRs. The 56-69-year group was small, and its depth increase did not reach significance, likely because of low power. Because no samples from the day 14 peak response were available, repertoires could be characterized only after the peak T cell response. Conclusions about previously exposed vaccinees were limited because only six AZD1222 recipients were SARS-CoV-2 seropositive at baseline. After two AZD1222 doses, both the breadth and the depth of spike-specific TCRs were significantly higher than at day 0 and than in MenACWY recipients. The whole spike protein was spanned by vaccine-associated CD4 TCRs, and dominant responses were seen in regions 160-218 and 743-854. Participants were mostly white British, with more females than males. The authors suggested clonal diversity may have been underestimated.

The cysteine opens and the phenylalanine closes a CDR3 of 17 amino acids. CDR3 DNA is the only sequence kept; it has 51 bases, read in frame from the first base. V is reduced by 4 bases and J by 1 base, leaving a spacing of 16 bases between them. The germline V gene specifies SGHAT as CDR1 and FQNNGV as CDR2. The CDR3 regions of human TCRbeta chains were analyzed by immunosequencing. Per the authors' processing: TCRs in the repertoires were matched against a reference library of SARS-CoV-2-specific TCRs that had been generated with the MIRA antigen-specificity platform. Breadth meant the fraction of unique TCRs that were SARS-CoV-2-associated, whereas depth meant the fraction of total T cells that were SARS-CoV-2-associated. Using the MIRA data, each spike-specific TCR was assigned both to the spike region to which the TCR was reactive and to a CD4 or CD8 class. Log10-transformed breadth and depth values were compared by one-way ANOVA with Sidak's multiple comparisons tests. TCRdb mirrors the immuneACCESS table, restricted to in-frame sequences. Some clones are absent from its copies; in checked studies, under half trace to an unresolved V gene, and the reason for the others is unknown. V and J calls and clone size come straight from that table; D and trimming were deduced from the DNA. The sample has around 180,000 clones on record, 90% to 95% of them singletons. Together, the top ten hold 1.5% to 2% of the sample.

Material: peripheral blood, obtained 28 days after the second AZD1222 dose. The chain employs TRBV11-2 and TRBJ2-2; TRBD2 could be the D gene, as 5 bases match. The source of this sequence is an adult who received the AZD1222 COVID-19 vaccine. The sequenced DNA: TGTGCCAGCAGCTCCCATGGAGGCAGTATGAACACCGGGGAGCTGTTTTTT. This translates into CASSSHGGSMNTGELFF.